The 13 T cell receptor beta chains in this list originate from one sample, sequenced in a study of PD-L1 blockade in urothelial cancer. Noted time point: pretreatment peripheral blood. The protocol was immunoSEQ multiplex PCR, while the TCRdb copy is restricted to in-frame clones and leaves out a portion. The profile shows about 55,000 clones, roughly 82% of them singletons. This sample comprised PBMCs, obtained around atezolizumab (anti-PD-L1) treatment. The origin of the receptors is a man between 50 and 59 years old with urothelial cancer.

The gene calls are TRBV19 and TRBJ2-7; 11 bases are shared with TRBD1. This CDR3 comprises 13 residues. V lost 6 bases, J lost 4 bases, and 2 bases stayed unmatched. The germline V gene encodes CDR1 LNHDA and CDR2 SQIVND (reference sequence). The CDR3 loop reads CASRDRGRYEQYF. The CDR3 coding sequence is TGTGCCAGTAGGGACAGGGGGCGATACGAGCAGTACTTC.

The chain recombines TRBV7-9 with TRBJ2-7; 7 positions match TRBD1. Germline CDR1 is SEHNR and CDR2 is FQNEAQ (reference sequence). CDR3 size: 17 residues. Germline trimming cut 4 bases from V and 0 bases from J; bases unmatched to any gene: 12. The CDR3 nucleotides read TGTGCCAGCAGCTCCCCGAAGGACAGGATCAGCTCCTACGAGCAGTACTTC. As protein: CASSSPKDRISSYEQYF.

The CDR3 spells CATLVVGEAFF. The CDR3 DNA is TGTGCCACCCTAGTAGTCGGTGAAGCTTTCTTT. This rearrangement joins TRBV19 to TRBJ1-1; D remains unclear. The CDR3 loop spans 11 amino acids. V was cut by 10 bases and J by 7 bases, with 13 bases left in between. Per germline, CDR1 LNHDA and CDR2 SQIVND (reference sequence).

This clone was recorded once. J is TRBJ2-1 and V is TRBV7-9, with D possibly being TRBD1 (5 bases). This CDR3 has 16 residues. Germline loops: CDR1 SEHNR, CDR2 FQNEAQ (reference sequence). V was shortened by 3 bases and J by 6 bases, with 18 bases between the two germline ends. CDR3 sequence reads: CASSFRVMVLRNEQFF. CDR3 DNA sequence: TGTGCCAGCAGCTTCAGGGTTATGGTCCTACGCAATGAGCAGTTCTTC.

The chain is built from TRBV30 and TRBJ1-2, with TRBD1 identical over 11 bases. The germline CDR1 and CDR2 sequences are GTSNPN and SVGIG (reference sequence). This CDR3 region has 14 residues. Trimming cost V 0 bases and J 7 bases; bases outside gene matches: 4. The CDR3 nucleotides read TGTGCCTGGAGTGTACAGGGACAGGGGGGTGGCTACACCTTC. Residues: CAWSVQGQGGGYTF.

This clone has just a few counts. This chain joins TRBV7-9 and TRBJ1-1, with a possible D match to TRBD1 (6 bases). The CDR3 is 15 amino acids. V lost 5 bases to trimming and J lost 2 bases, with 15 bases between them. The V gene's germline CDR1 is SEHNR and CDR2 FQNEAQ (reference sequence). DNA of the CDR3: TGTGCCAGCAGCGAAGGACAGTTGGATAACACTGAAGCTTTCTTT. It is translated as CASSEGQLDNTEAFF.

This chain links TRBV5-6 with TRBJ2-7, with D possibly being TRBD1 (5 bases). V was trimmed by 7 bases and J by 3 bases, leaving 11 bases between them. Germline values: CDR1 SGHDT, CDR2 YYEEEE. The CDR3 is 12 amino acids. CDR3 bases: TGTGCCAGCGGTACAGGATTCTACGAGCAGTACTTC. The encoded protein is CASGTGFYEQYF. Based on the CDR3 plus reference TRBV5-6 and TRBJ2-7, the full variable domain is DAGVTQSPTHLIKTRGQQVTLRCSPKSGHDTVSWYQQALGQGPQFIFQYYEEEERQRGNFPDRFSGHQFPNYSSELNVNALLLGDSALYLCASGTGFYEQYFGPGTRLTVT.

The chain couples TRBV19 to TRBJ2-1; 9 bases match TRBD2. Losses at the gene ends were 3 bases for V and 8 bases for J; bases not matched to a gene: 5. Germline values: CDR1 LNHDA, CDR2 SQIVND (reference sequence). This CDR3 has 14 amino acids. In nucleotides, the CDR3 is TGTGCCAGTAGTATTAGCGGGAGTAGTGATGAGCAGTTCTTC. It codes for CASSISGSSDEQFF.

The chain employs TRBV5-1 and TRBJ2-5, with a possible D match to TRBD2 (6 bases). Per the germline V gene, CDR1 is SGHRS and CDR2 is YFSETQ. The CDR3 is 14 amino acids. V was trimmed by 3 bases and J by 4 bases, leaving 13 bases between them. CDR3 DNA: TGCGCCAGCAGCTCGGGACTCGGGGCAGAGACCCAGTACTTC. Translating it yields CASSSGLGAETQYF.

The gene calls are TRBV5-1 and TRBJ1-1; 7 nucleotides align to TRBD1. Germline assignment: CDR1 SGHRS and CDR2 YFSETQ. With V trimmed by 0 bases and J by 1 base, 6 bases remained unmatched. The CDR3 totals 16 residues. The CDR3 sequence: CASSLGGTAPNTEAFF. Written as DNA, the CDR3 is TGCGCCAGCAGCTTGGGAGGGACAGCTCCGAACACTGAAGCTTTCTTT.

V is TRBV7-9 and J is TRBJ2-2; TRBD1 agrees at 7 bases. The CDR3 is 17 residues long. V dropped 7 bases and J dropped 2; count of bases not matched to a gene: 13. The germline gives CDR1 SEHNR, CDR2 FQNEAQ (reference sequence). The CDR3 region is CASIEQGTRTNTGELFF. The CDR3 region has the DNA TGTGCCAGCATCGAACAGGGGACACGTACCAACACCGGGGAGCTGTTTTTT.

The chain employs TRBV5-5 and TRBJ1-4; D unresolved. Per germline, CDR1 SGHKS and CDR2 YYEKEE (reference sequence). V lost 1 base and J 2 bases, leaving 9 bases between the germline ends. The CDR3 totals 15 residues. This chain's CDR3 is CASSLSGITNEKLFF. The CDR3 DNA is TGTGCCAGCAGCTTGTCGGGAATTACTAATGAAAAACTGTTTTTT. The full variable domain, in which reference TRBV5-5 and TRBJ1-4 provide the parts outside the CDR3, is DAGVTQSPTHLIKTRGQQVTLRCSPISGHKSVSWYQQVLGQGPQFIFQYYEKEERGRGNFPDRFSARQFPNYSSELNVNALLLGDSALYLCASSLSGITNEKLFFGSGTQLSVL.

The chain recombines TRBV7-3 with TRBJ2-4, with 9 bases aligning to TRBD1. This CDR3 region has 15 residues. J gave up 7 bases and V 4 bases, and 8 bases lay outside the gene matches. Germline V gene sequence: CDR1 SGHTA, CDR2 FQGTGA. The CDR3 DNA is TGTGCCAGCAGCTCCGGGACAGGGTCAGGCAACATTCAGTACTTC. Its protein is CASSSGTGSGNIQYF. The whole variable domain, remainder taken from reference TRBV7-3 and TRBJ2-4, is GAGVSQTPSNKVTEKGKYVELRCDPISGHTALYWYRQSLGQGPEFLIYFQGTGAADDSGLPNDRFFAVRPEGSVSTLKIQRTERGDSAVYLCASSSGTGSGNIQYFGAGTRLSVL.